Shown below are 11 T cell receptor beta chains from a single sample sequenced in a study of patients and donors after allogeneic stem cell transplantation. A single record per CDR3 protein comes from TCRdb applying MiXCR to the RT-PCR reads. This sample has 900,000 to 1,000,000 distinct CDR3 sequences, with roughly 18% found just once. The sequencing sample was made of blood, either unsorted or a sorted T cell fraction (not recorded which). These receptors were taken from a human donor who was either an allogeneic HSCT recipient or a stem cell or donor lymphocyte infusion donor (not recorded which). It is not recorded whose cells these are; they may come from a transplant donor.

V gene TRBV7-9 combines with J gene TRBJ2-2; tentatively, D is TRBD2 (5 bases). V lost 1 base to trimming and J lost 3 bases, with 15 bases between them. CDR1 is SEHNR and CDR2 is FQNEAQ in the germline V gene (reference sequence). The CDR3 is made up of 17 amino acids. CDR3 in amino acids: CASSLEVGLPDTGELFF. The CDR3 DNA is TGTGCCAGCAGCTTAGAGGTCGGACTCCCTGACACCGGGGAGCTGTTTTTT.

The chain is built from TRBV20-1 and TRBJ1-5; D possibly corresponds to TRBD1 (5 bases). This CDR3 spans 13 amino acids. Germline CDR1 and CDR2: DFQATT and SNEGSKA (reference sequence). Trimming pared 6 bases from V and 2 bases from J, leaving 11 bases between. As DNA, the CDR3 is TGCAGTGCGGAGACGGGGGGCAATCAGCCCCAGCATTTT. This encodes CSAETGGNQPQHF.

This rearrangement joins TRBV5-1 to TRBJ2-7; D ambiguous. V shed 4 bases and J shed 1 base, with 15 bases lying between them. This CDR3 has 15 amino acids. Germline V gene sequence: CDR1 SGHRS, CDR2 YFSETQ. The CDR3 DNA is TGCGCCAGCAGCCTGACCGGTGGCCGGTCCTACGAGCAGTACTTC. Translating it yields CASSLTGGRSYEQYF.

The gene calls are TRBV4-3 and TRBJ1-2, with D possibly matching TRBD1 (5 bases). This CDR3 has 15 residues. The V end lost 3 bases, the J end lost 6 bases, and 17 bases lay between the germline ends. Looked up from germline, CDR1 is LGHNA and CDR2 is YSLEER. CDR3 sequence: CASSQGDGAFNGYTF. CDR3 sequence (DNA): TGCGCCAGCAGCCAGGGGGACGGTGCTTTTAATGGCTACACCTTC.

This clonotype was seen a handful of times. The chain joins TRBV12-3 or TRBV12-4 to TRBJ2-3; D unclear. The CDR3 is made up of 15 amino acids. V lost 5 bases and J 6 bases, leaving 18 bases between the germline ends. The CDR3 protein is CASSPLNKQKDTQYF. The CDR3 coding sequence is TGTGCCAGCAGTCCCCTAAATAAGCAGAAGGATACGCAGTATTTT.

The CDR3 DNA follows: TGTGCCAGCAGAACTCCGGGACACAACACTGAAGCTTTCTTT. It translates to CASRTPGHNTEAFF. This rearrangement joins TRBV6-1 to TRBJ1-1; D may be TRBD1 (6 bases). V lost 6 bases and J lost 2, with 13 bases in between. Germline assignment: CDR1 MNHNS and CDR2 SASEGT. This CDR3 has 14 amino acids.

Written as DNA, the CDR3 is TGTGCCAGCAGCTCCACTAGCTCCTCCTACAATGAGCAGTTCTTC. This gives the protein CASSSTSSSYNEQFF. This chain links TRBV7-3 with TRBJ2-1; a weak D match, TRBD2 (6 bases). V was cut by 4 bases and J by 0 bases, with 10 bases left in between. Per the germline V gene, CDR1 is SGHTA and CDR2 is FQGTGA. The CDR3 runs to 15 residues.

This clonotype has more than one count but fewer than ten. The chain links TRBV10-3 to TRBJ2-7; D may be TRBD1 or TRBD2 (5 bases each). Trimming left V 4 bases short and J 0 bases short, with 19 bases between. CDR1 is ENHRY, CDR2 SYGVKD, per germline. This CDR3 has 17 residues. CDR3 sequence reads: CAISGGTGSASSYEQYF. For the CDR3, the DNA is TGTGCCATCAGTGGGGGGACGGGCAGCGCTAGCTCCTACGAGCAGTACTTC.

This clonotype appeared a few times. V is TRBV6-5 and J is TRBJ1-2, with a tentative D call TRBD1 (5 bases). Germline values: CDR1 MNHEY, CDR2 SVGAGI. The ends were cut back, 0 bases at V and 4 bases at J, with 15 bases in the middle. The CDR3 is made up of 16 amino acids. CDR3 DNA: TGTGCCAGCAGTTACTCGAGCGGGAAAGGGGTCTATGGCTACACCTTC. This encodes CASSYSSGKGVYGYTF.

This sequence joins TRBV20-1 and TRBJ2-7; 13 bases fit TRBD2. Germline CDR1 reads DFQATT; CDR2 reads SNEGSKA (reference sequence). Trimming took 6 bases from V and 6 from J; bases not matched to a gene: 11. The CDR3 totals 15 residues. The CDR3 DNA is TGCAGTGCGCGGGGACTAGCGGGATTCCCGTCCGAGCAGTACTTC. This translates into CSARGLAGFPSEQYF.

The genes are TRBV12-3 or TRBV12-4 and TRBJ1-1; D may be TRBD1 (6 bases). Trimming removed 1 base at V and 1 base at J, with 13 bases between. CDR3 length: 16 residues. CDR3 DNA sequence: TGTGCCAGCAGTTTAGGTCGGGGGGCCCCGAACACTGAAGCTTTCTTT. It yields the protein CASSLGRGAPNTEAFF.